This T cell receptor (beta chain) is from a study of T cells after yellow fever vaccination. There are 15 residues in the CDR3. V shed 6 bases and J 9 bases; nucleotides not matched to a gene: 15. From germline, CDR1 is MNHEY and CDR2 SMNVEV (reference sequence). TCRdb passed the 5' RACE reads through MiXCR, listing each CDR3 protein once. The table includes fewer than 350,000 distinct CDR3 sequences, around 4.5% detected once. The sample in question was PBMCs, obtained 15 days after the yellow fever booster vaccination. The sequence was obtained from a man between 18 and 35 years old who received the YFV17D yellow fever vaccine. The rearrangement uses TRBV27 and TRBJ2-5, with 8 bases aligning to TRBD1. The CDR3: CASRPGGLLNFAQYF. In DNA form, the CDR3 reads TGTGCCAGCAGACCAGGGGGCCTCCTCAATTTTGCCCAGTACTTC.